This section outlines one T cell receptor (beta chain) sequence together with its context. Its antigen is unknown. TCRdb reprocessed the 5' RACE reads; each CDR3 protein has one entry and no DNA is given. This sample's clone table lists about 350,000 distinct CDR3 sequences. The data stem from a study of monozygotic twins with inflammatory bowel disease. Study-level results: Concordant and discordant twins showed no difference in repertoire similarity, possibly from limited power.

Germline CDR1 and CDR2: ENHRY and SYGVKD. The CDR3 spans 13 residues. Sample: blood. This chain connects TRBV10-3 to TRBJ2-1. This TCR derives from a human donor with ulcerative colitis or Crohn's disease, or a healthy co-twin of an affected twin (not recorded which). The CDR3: CAISESFNNEQFF.